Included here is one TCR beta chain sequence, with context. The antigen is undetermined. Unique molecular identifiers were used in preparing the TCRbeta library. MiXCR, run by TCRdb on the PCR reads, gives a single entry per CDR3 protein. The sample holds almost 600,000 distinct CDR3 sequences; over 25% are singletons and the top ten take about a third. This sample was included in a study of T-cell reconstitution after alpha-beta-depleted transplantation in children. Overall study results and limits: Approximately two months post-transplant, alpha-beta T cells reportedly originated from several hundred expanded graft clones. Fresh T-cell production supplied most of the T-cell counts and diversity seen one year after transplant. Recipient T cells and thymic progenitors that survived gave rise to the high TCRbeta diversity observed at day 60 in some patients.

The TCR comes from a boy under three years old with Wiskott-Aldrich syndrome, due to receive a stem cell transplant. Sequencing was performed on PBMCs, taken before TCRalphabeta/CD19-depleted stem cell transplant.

CDR3 in amino acids: CSVDPGRAYNEQFF. CDR3 bases: TGCAGCGTTGATCCCGGGAGGGCCTACAATGAGCAGTTCTTC. The gene calls are TRBV29-1 and TRBJ2-1; TRBD2 agrees at 8 bases. The CDR3 extends over 14 amino acids. V trimming: 3 bases; J trimming: 2 bases; junction bases outside the gene matches: 3. Germline CDR1 is SQVTM and CDR2 is ANQGSEA.